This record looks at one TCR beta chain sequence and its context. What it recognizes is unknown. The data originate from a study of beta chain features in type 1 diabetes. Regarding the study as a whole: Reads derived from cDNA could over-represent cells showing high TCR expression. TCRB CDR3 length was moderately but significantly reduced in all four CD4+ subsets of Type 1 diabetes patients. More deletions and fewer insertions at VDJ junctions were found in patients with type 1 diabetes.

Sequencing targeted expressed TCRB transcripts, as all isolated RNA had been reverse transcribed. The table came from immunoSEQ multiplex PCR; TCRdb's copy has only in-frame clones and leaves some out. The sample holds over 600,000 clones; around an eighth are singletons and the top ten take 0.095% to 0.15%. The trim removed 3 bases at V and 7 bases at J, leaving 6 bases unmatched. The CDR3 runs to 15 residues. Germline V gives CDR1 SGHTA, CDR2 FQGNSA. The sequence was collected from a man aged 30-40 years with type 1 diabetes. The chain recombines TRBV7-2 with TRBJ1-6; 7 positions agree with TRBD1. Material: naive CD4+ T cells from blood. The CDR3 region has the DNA TGTGCCAGCAGCTTCCTGACAGGGTCCAATTCACCCCTCCACTTT. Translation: CASSFLTGSNSPLHF. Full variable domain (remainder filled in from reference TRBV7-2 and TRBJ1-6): GAGVSQSPSNKVTEKGKDVELRCDPISGHTALYWYRQSLGQGLEFLIYFQGNSAPDKSGLPSDRFSAERTGGSVSTLTIQRTQQEDSAVYLCASSFLTGSNSPLHFGNGTRLTVT.